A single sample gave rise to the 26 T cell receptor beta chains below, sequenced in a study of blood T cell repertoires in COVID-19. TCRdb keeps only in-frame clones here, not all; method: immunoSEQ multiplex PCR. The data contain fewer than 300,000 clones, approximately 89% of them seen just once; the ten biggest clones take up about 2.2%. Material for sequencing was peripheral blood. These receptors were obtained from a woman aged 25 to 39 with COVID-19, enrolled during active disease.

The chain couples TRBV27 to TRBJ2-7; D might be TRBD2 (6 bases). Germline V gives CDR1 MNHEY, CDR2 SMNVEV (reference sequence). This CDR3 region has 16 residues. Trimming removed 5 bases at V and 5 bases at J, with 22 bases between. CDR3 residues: CASSPLFGDSADEQYF. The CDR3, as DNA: TGTGCCAGCAGTCCACTCTTTGGGGACTCAGCGGACGAGCAGTACTTC.

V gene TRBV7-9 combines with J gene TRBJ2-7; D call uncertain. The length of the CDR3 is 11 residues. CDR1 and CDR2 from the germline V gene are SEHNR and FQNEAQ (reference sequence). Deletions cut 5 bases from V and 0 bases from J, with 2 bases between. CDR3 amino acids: CASSRSYEQYF. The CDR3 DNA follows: TGTGCCAGCAGCCGCTCCTACGAGCAGTACTTC.

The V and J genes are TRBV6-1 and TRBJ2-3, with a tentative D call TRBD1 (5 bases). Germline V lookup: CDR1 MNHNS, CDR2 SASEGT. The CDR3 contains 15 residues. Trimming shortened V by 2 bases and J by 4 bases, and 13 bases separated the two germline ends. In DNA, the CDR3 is TGTGCCAGCAGTGAATTTAAGGGGATAGCAGATACGCAGTATTTT. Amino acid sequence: CASSEFKGIADTQYF.

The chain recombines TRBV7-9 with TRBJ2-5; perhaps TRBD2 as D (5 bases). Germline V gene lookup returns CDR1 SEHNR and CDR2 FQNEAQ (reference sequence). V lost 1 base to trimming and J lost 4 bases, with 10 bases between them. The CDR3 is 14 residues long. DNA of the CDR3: TGTGCCAGCAGCTTAGTAGCGTCGGGAGAGACCCAGTACTTC. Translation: CASSLVASGETQYF.

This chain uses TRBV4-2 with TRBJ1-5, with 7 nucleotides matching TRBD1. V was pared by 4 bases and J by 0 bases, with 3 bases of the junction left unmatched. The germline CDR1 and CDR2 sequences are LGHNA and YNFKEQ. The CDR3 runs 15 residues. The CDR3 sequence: CASSPGTDSNQPQHF. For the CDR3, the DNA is TGTGCCAGCAGCCCAGGGACAGATAGCAATCAGCCCCAGCATTTT.

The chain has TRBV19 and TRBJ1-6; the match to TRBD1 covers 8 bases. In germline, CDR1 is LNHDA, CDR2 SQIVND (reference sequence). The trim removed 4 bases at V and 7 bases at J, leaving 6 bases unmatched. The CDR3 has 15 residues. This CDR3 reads CASSTWTGNNSPLHF. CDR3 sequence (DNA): TGTGCCAGTAGTACATGGACAGGGAACAATTCACCCCTCCACTTT. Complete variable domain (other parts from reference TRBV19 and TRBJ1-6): DGGITQSPKYLFRKEGQNVTLSCEQNLNHDAMYWYRQDPGQGLRLIYYSQIVNDFQKGDIAEGYSVSREKKESFPLTVTSAQKNPTAFYLCASSTWTGNNSPLHFGNGTRLTVT.

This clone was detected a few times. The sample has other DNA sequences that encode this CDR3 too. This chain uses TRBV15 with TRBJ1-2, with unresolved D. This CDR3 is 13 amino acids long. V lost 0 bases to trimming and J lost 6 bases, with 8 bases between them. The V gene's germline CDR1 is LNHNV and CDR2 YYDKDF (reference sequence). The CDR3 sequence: CATSREEGDGYTF. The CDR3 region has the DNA TGTGCCACCAGCAGAGAGGAGGGTGATGGCTACACCTTC. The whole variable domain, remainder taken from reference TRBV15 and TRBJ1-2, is DAMVIQNPRYQVTQFGKPVTLSCSQTLNHNVMYWYQQKSSQAPKLLFHYYDKDFNNEADTPDNFQSRRPNTSFCFLDIRSPGLGDTAMYLCATSREEGDGYTFGSGTRLTVV.

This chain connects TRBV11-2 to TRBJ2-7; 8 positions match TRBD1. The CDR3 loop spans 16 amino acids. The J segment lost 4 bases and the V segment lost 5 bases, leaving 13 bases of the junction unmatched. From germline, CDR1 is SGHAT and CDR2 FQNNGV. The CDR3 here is CASSLSAGTGNYEQYF. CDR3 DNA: TGTGCCAGCAGCCTATCGGCCGGGACAGGTAATTACGAGCAGTACTTC.

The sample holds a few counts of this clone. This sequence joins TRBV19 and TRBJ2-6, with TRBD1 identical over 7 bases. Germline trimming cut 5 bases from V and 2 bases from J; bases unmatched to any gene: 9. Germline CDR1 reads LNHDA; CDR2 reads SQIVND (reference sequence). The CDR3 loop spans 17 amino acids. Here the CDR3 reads CASSPGTADPGANVLTF. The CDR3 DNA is TGTGCCAGTAGTCCGGGGACAGCCGACCCTGGGGCCAACGTCCTGACTTTC.

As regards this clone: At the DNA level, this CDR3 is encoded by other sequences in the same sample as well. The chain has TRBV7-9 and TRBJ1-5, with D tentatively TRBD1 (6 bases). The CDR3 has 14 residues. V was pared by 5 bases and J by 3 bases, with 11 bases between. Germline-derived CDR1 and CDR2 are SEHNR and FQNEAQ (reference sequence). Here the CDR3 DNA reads TGTGCCAGCAGCCGCACAGGGTCCAATCAGCCCCAGCATTTT. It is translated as CASSRTGSNQPQHF.

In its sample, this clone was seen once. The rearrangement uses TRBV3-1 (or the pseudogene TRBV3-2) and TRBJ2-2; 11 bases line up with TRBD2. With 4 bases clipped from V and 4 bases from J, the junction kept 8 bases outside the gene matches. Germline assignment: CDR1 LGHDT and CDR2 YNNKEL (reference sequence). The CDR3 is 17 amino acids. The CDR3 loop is CASSPWTSGQSTGELFF. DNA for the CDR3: TGTGCCAGCAGCCCTTGGACTAGCGGGCAAAGCACCGGGGAGCTGTTTTTT.

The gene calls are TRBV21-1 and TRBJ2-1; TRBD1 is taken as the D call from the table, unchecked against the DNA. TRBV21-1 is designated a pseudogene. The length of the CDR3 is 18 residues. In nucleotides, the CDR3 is TGTGCCAGCAGCAAAGCGCGGACAGGTTCGAGCTCCTACAATGAGCAGTTCTTC. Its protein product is CASSKARTGSSSYNEQFF.

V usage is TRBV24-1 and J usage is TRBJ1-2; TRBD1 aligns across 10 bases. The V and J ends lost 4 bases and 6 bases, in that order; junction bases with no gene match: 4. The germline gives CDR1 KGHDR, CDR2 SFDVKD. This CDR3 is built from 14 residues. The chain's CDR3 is CATSETGTGDGYTF. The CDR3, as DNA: TGTGCCACCAGTGAGACGGGGACAGGGGATGGCTACACCTTC.

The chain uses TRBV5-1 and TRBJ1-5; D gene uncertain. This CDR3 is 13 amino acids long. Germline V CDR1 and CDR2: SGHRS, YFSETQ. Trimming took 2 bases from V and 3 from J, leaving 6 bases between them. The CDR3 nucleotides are TGCGCCAGCAGCTTTGGACTCAATCAGCCCCAGCATTTT. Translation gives CASSFGLNQPQHF. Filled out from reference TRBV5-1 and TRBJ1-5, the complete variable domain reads KAGVTQTPRYLIKTRGQQVTLSCSPISGHRSVSWYQQTPGQGLQFLFEYFSETQRNKGNFPGRFSGRQFSNSRSEMNVSTLELGDSALYLCASSFGLNQPQHFGDGTRLSIL.

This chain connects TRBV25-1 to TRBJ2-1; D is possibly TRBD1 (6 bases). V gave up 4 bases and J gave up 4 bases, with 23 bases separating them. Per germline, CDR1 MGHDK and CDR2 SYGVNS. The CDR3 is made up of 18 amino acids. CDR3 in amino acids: CASSVHEARGTFYNEQFF. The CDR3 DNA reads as TGTGCCAGCAGTGTCCATGAGGCGAGGGGGACATTTTACAATGAGCAGTTCTTC.

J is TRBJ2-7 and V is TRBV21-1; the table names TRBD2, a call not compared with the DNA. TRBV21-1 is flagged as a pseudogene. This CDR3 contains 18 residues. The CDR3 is CASSNSRLAGVPSYEQYF. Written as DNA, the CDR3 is TGTGCCAGCAGCAACAGCCGCCTAGCGGGAGTCCCGTCCTACGAGCAGTACTTC.

The chain's CDR3 is CASSGTGNSPLHF. CDR3 bases: TGTGCCAGCAGTGGGACAGGGAATTCACCCCTCCACTTT. The chain carries TRBV2 and TRBJ1-6; 8 nucleotides line up with TRBD1. This CDR3 is built from 13 residues. Germline CDR1 is SNHLY and CDR2 is FYNNEI. Trimming removed 4 bases from V and 7 bases from J; junction bases left unmatched: 0.

This CDR3 is CASSGGTENQPQHF. The DNA of the CDR3 is TGTGCCAGCAGTGGGGGGACAGAAAATCAGCCCCAGCATTTT. The chain employs TRBV27 and TRBJ1-5; TRBD1 matches 7 bases. The V gene's germline CDR1 is MNHEY and CDR2 SMNVEV (reference sequence). V shed 5 bases and J 4 bases; nucleotides not matched to a gene: 5. The CDR3 covers 14 residues.

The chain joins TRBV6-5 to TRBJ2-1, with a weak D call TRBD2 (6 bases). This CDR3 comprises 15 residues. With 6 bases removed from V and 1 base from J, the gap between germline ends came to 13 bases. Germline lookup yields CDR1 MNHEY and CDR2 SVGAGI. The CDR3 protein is CASRRLVSSYNEQFF. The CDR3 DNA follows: TGTGCCAGCAGGCGACTAGTATCATCCTACAATGAGCAGTTCTTC.

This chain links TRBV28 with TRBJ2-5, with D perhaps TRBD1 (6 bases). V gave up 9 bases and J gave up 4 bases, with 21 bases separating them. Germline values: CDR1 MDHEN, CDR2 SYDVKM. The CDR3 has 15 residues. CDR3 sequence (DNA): TGTGCCAGTACCGGGACAACAACTGTGGGAGAGACCCAGTACTTC. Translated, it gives CASTGTTTVGETQYF.

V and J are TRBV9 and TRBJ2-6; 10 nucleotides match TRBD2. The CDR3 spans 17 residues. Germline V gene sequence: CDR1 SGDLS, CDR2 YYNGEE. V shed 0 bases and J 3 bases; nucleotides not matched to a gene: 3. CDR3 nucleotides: TGTGCCAGCAGCGTAGCTAGCGGGAGTTTTGGGGCCAACGTCCTGACTTTC. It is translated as CASSVASGSFGANVLTF.

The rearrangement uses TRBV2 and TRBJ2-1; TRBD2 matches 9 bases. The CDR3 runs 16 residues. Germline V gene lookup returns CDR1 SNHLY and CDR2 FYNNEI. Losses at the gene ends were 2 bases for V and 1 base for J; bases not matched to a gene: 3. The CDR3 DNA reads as TGTGCCAGCAGTGAATATAGCGGGAGATCCTACAATGAGCAGTTCTTC. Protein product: CASSEYSGRSYNEQFF.

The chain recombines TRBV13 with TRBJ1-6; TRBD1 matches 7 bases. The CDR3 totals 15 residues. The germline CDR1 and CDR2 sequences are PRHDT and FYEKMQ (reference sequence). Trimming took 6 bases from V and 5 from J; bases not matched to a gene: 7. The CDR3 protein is CASSSRDRNNSPLHF. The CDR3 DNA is TGTGCCAGCAGTTCCCGGGACAGAAATAATTCACCCCTCCACTTT.

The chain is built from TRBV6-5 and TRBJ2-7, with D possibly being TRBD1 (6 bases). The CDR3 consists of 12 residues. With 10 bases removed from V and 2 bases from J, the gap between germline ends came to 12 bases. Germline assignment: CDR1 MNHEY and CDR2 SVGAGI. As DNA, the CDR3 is TGTGCCATCAGGGACACCGCCTACGAGCAGTACTTC. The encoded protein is CAIRDTAYEQYF.

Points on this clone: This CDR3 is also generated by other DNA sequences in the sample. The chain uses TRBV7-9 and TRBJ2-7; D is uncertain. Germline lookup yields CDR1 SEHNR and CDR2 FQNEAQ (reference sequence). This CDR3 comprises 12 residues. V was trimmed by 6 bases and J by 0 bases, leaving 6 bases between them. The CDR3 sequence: CASSFSSYEQYF. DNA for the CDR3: TGTGCCAGCAGTTTCAGCTCCTACGAGCAGTACTTC.

CDR3 region: CASKGRGYEQYF. The CDR3 DNA sequence: TGTGCCAGTAAGGGAAGGGGATACGAGCAGTACTTC. This chain links TRBV28 with TRBJ2-7, with TRBD1 as a possible D gene (5 bases). The V gene lost 9 bases and the J gene lost 4 bases, with 13 bases spanning the gap. The germline V gene has CDR1 MDHEN and CDR2 SYDVKM. This CDR3 contains 12 residues. Variable domain in full (rest from reference TRBV28 and TRBJ2-7): DVKVTQSSRYLVKRTGEKVFLECVQDMDHENMFWYRQDPGLGLRLIYFSYDVKMKEKGDIPEGYSVSREKKERFSLILESASTNQTSMYLCASKGRGYEQYFGPGTRLTVT.